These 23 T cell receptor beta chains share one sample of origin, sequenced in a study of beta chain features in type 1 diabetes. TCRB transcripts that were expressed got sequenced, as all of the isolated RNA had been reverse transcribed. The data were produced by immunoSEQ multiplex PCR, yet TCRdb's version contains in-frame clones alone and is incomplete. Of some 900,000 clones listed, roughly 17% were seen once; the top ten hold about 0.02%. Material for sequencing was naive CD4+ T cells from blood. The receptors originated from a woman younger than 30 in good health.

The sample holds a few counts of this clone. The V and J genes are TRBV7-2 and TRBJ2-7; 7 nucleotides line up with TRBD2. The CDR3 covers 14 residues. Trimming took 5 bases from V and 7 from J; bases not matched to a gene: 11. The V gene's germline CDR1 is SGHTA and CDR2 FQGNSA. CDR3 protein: CASSPSGGSGEQYF. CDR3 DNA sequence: TGTGCCAGCAGCCCCTCTGGCGGGAGTGGTGAGCAGTACTTC.

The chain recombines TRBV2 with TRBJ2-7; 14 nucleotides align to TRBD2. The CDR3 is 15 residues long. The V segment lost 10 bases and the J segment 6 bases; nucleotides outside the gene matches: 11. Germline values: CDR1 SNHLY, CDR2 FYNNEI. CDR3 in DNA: TGTGCCACCAGACTCGGGACTAGCGGGAGCGGCGAGCAGTACTTC. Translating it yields CATRLGTSGSGEQYF. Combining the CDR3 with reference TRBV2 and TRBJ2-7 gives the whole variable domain EPEVTQTPSHQVTQMGQEVILRCVPISNHLYFYWYRQILGQKVEFLVSFYNNEISEKSEIFDDQFSVERPDGSNFTLKIRSTKLEDSAMYFCATRLGTSGSGEQYFGPGTRLTVT.

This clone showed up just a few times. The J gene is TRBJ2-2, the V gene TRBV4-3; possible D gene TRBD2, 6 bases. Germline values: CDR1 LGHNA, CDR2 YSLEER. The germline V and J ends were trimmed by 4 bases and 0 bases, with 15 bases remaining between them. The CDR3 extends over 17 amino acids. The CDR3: CASSLRPTGANTGELFF. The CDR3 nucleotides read TGCGCCAGCAGCCTCAGGCCGACGGGAGCGAACACCGGGGAGCTGTTTTTT.

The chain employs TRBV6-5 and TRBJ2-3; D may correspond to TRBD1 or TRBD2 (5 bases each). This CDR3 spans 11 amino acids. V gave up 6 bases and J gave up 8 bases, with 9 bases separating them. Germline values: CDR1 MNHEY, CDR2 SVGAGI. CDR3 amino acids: CASRERGTQYF. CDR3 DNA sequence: TGTGCCAGCAGAGAGAGGGGTACGCAGTATTTT.

The CDR3 DNA is TGTGCCATCAGCGGAGCGGGGGCGAACACCGGGGAGCTGTTTTTT. This sequence encodes CAISGAGANTGELFF. The rearrangement links TRBV10-3 to TRBJ2-2; TRBD2 agrees at 8 bases. The V and J ends lost 6 bases and 0 bases, in that order; junction bases with no gene match: 3. Per the germline V gene, CDR1 is ENHRY and CDR2 is SYGVKD. The CDR3 consists of 15 residues.

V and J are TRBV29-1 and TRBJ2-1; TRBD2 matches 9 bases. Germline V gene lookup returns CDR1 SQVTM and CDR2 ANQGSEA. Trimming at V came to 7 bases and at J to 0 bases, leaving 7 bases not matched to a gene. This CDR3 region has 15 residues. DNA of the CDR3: TGCAGCGCCCTTCGGACTAGCGACTCCTACAATGAGCAGTTCTTC. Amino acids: CSALRTSDSYNEQFF.

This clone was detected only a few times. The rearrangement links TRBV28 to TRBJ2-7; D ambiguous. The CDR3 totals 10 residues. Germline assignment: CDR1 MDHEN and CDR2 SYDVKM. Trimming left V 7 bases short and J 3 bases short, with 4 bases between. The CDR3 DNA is TGTGCCAGCAAACGCTACGAGCAGTACTTC. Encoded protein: CASKRYEQYF.

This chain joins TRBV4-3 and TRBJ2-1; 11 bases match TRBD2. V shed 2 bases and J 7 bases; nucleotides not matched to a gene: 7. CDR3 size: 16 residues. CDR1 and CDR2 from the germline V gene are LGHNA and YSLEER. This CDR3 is CASSQFLAGGQNEQFF. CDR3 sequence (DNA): TGCGCCAGCAGCCAATTCCTAGCGGGAGGACAAAATGAGCAGTTCTTC.

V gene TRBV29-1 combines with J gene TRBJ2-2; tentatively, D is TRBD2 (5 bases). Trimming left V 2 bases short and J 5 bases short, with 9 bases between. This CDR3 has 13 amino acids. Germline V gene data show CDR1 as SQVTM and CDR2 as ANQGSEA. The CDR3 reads CSVERRLTGELFF. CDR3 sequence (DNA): TGCAGCGTTGAACGGAGACTAACCGGGGAGCTGTTTTTT.

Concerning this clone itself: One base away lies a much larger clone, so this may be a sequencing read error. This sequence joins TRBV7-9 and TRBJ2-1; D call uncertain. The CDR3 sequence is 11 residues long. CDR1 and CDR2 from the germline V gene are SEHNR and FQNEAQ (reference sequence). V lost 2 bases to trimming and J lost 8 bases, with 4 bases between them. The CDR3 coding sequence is TGTGCCAGCAGCTTACACGATGAGCAGTTCTTC. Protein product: CASSLHDEQFF.

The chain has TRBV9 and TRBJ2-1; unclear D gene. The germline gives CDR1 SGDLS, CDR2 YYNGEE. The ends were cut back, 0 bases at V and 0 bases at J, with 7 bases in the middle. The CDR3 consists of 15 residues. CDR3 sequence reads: CASSVESYSYNEQFF. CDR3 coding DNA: TGTGCCAGCAGCGTAGAATCGTACTCCTACAATGAGCAGTTCTTC.

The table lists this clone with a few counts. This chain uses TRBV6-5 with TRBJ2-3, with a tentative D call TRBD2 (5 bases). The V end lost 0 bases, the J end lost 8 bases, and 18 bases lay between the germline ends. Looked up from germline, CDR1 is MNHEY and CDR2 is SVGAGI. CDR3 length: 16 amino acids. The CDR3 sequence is CASSYSILRAQGTQYF. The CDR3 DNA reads TGTGCCAGCAGTTACTCGATTTTGCGGGCGCAAGGTACGCAGTATTTT.

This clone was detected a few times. CDR3 sequence (DNA): TGTGCCAGCAGTTACGACGGACTTTCCGAGCAGTACTTC. Encoded protein: CASSYDGLSEQYF. The gene calls are TRBV6-5 and TRBJ2-7, with D perhaps matching TRBD2 (5 bases). The CDR3 extends over 13 amino acids. From germline, CDR1 is MNHEY and CDR2 SVGAGI. The V gene lost 2 bases and the J gene lost 6 bases, with 11 bases spanning the gap.

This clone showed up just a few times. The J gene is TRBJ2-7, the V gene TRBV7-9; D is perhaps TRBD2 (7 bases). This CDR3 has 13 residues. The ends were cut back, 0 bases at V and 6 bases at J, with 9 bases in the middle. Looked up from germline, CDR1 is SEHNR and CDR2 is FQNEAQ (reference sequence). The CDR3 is CASSLAGGREQYF. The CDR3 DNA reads TGTGCCAGCAGCTTAGCCGGGGGGCGCGAGCAGTACTTC.

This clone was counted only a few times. CDR3 DNA: TGTGCCAGCAGGTTCTACGACGAGCAGTACTTC. Translation: CASRFYDEQYF. The genes are TRBV2 and TRBJ2-7; D gene ambiguous. CDR3 length equals 11 residues. The V and J ends lost 6 bases and 5 bases respectively, with 8 bases between them. From germline, CDR1 is SNHLY and CDR2 FYNNEI.

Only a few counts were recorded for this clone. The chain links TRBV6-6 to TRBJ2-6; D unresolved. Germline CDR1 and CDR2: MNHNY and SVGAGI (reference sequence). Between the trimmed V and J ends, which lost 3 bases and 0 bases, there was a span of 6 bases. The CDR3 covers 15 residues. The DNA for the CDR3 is TGTGCCAGCAGTTATAGAAACTCTGGGGCCAACGTCCTGACTTTC. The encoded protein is CASSYRNSGANVLTF.

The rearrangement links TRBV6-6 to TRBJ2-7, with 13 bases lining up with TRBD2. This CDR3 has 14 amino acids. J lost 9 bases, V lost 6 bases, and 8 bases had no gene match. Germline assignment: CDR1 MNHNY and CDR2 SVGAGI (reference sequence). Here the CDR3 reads CASSLTSGRGLQYF. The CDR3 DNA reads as TGTGCCAGCAGCCTCACTAGCGGGAGGGGATTGCAGTACTTC.

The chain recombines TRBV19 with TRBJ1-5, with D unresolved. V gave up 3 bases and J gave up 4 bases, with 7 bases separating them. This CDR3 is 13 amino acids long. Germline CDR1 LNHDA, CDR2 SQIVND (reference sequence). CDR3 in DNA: TGTGCCAGTAGTATGAGCCGTAATCAGCCCCAGCATTTT. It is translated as CASSMSRNQPQHF.

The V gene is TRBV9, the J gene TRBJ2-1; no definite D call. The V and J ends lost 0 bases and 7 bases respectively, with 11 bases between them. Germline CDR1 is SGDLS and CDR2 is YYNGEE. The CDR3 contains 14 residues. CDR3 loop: CASSVVSSRNEQFF. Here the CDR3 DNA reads TGTGCCAGCAGCGTAGTGTCTAGTAGAAATGAGCAGTTCTTC.

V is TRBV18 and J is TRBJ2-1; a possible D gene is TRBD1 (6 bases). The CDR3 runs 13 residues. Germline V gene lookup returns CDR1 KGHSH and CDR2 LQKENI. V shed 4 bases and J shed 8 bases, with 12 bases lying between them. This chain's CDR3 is CASSRYGGDEQFF. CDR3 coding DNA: TGTGCCAGCTCACGGTATGGGGGCGATGAGCAGTTCTTC. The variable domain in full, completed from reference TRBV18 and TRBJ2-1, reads NAGVMQNPRHLVRRRGQEARLRCSPMKGHSHVYWYRQLPEEGLKFMVYLQKENIIDESGMPKERFSAEFPKEGPSILRIQQVVRGDSAAYFCASSRYGGDEQFFGPGTRLTVL.

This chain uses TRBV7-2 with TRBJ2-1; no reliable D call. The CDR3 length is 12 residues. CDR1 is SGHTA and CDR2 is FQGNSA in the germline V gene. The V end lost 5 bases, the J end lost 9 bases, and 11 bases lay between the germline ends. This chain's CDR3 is CASSPRIREQFF. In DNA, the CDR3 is TGTGCCAGCAGCCCTAGAATCCGTGAGCAGTTCTTC. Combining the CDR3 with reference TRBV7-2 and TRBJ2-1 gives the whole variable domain GAGVSQSPSNKVTEKGKDVELRCDPISGHTALYWYRQSLGQGLEFLIYFQGNSAPDKSGLPSDRFSAERTGGSVSTLTIQRTQQEDSAVYLCASSPRIREQFFGPGTRLTVL.

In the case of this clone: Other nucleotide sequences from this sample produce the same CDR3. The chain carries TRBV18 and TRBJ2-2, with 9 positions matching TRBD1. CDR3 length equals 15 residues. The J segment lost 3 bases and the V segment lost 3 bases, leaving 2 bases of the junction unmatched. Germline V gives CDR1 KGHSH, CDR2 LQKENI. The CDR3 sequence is CASSPGQGDTGELFF. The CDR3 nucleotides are TGTGCCAGCTCACCGGGACAGGGAGACACCGGGGAGCTGTTTTTT.

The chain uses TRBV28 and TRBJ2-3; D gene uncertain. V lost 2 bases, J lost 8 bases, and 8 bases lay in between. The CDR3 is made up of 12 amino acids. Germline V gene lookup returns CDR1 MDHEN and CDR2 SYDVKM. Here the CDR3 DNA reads TGTGCCAGCAGTTTAATGGTTGCTACGCAGTATTTT. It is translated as CASSLMVATQYF.